The 30 T cell receptor beta chains below come from one sample, sequenced in a study of shared T cell receptors in the human thymus. Using immunoSEQ multiplex PCR, the repertoire was profiled, and TCRdb retains in-frame clones only, with some absent. The sample contains hundreds of thousands of clones, 78% of which appear only once. These data were also filed under a second study, of human thymus T cells.

The source material was thymocytes. The receptors shown here come from a boy younger than two with a congenital heart defect.

The genes are TRBV6-6 and TRBJ2-7, with 9 bases lining up with TRBD2. Germline-derived CDR1 and CDR2 are MNHNY and SVGAGI (reference sequence). V was pared by 2 bases and J by 2 bases, with 4 bases of the junction left unmatched. This CDR3 is 15 amino acids long. CDR3 loop: CASSYLAGFTYEQYF. The CDR3 DNA sequence: TGTGCCAGCAGTTACCTAGCGGGGTTCACCTACGAGCAGTACTTC.

This clone was detected a few times. The chain has TRBV28 and TRBJ1-5; D uncertain. Germline CDR1 is MDHEN and CDR2 is SYDVKM. The CDR3 sequence is 14 residues long. Trimming took off 5 bases at V and 4 bases at J, with 12 bases between the two ends. CDR3 bases: TGTGCCAGCAGTCCCATAGAGGGAAATCAGCCCCAGCATTTT. Its translation is CASSPIEGNQPQHF.

The chain couples TRBV6-5 to TRBJ2-1, with TRBD2 as a possible D gene (5 bases). The germline V gene has CDR1 MNHEY and CDR2 SVGAGI. The V and J ends lost 11 bases and 14 bases respectively, with 19 bases between them. CDR3 length equals 11 residues. The CDR3 sequence: CAQQLSGCEFF. The CDR3 DNA reads as TGTGCCCAGCAGTTGTCGGGATGTGAGTTCTTC.

J is TRBJ2-3 and V is TRBV7-9; TRBD1 aligns across 8 bases. The CDR3 loop spans 14 amino acids. Germline V gene sequence: CDR1 SEHNR, CDR2 FQNEAQ (reference sequence). After removal of 5 bases from V and 2 bases from J, the junction contained 3 bases not matched to a gene. The CDR3 DNA is TGTGCCAGCAGCCGGACAGGGATCACAGATACGCAGTATTTT. Its protein product is CASSRTGITDTQYF. The whole variable domain, filled in from reference TRBV7-9 and TRBJ2-3, reads DTGVSQNPRHKITKRGQNVTFRCDPISEHNRLYWYRQTLGQGPEFLTYFQNEAQLEKSRLLSDRFSAERPKGSFSTLEIQRTEQGDSAMYLCASSRTGITDTQYFGPGTRLTVL.

This sequence joins TRBV27 and TRBJ2-7; 12 bases fit TRBD2. Trimming cost V 3 bases and J 6 bases; bases outside gene matches: 3. Germline loops: CDR1 MNHEY, CDR2 SMNVEV (reference sequence). CDR3 length: 14 residues. CDR3 amino acids: CASSFGLAGSEQYF. In DNA form, the CDR3 reads TGTGCCAGCAGTTTCGGACTAGCGGGATCCGAGCAGTACTTC.

The chain joins TRBV5-4 to TRBJ2-5; 12 nucleotides match TRBD2. CDR1 is SGHNT, CDR2 YYREEE, per germline (reference sequence). The CDR3 length is 14 residues. V was clipped by 4 bases and J by 5 bases; unmatched bases: 3. CDR3 DNA: TGTGCCAGCAGCCGACTAGCGGGAGTTGAGACCCAGTACTTC. It specifies CASSRLAGVETQYF.

V is TRBV7-9 and J is TRBJ2-7; TRBD2 matches at 12 bases. Trimming cost V 5 bases and J 2 bases; bases outside gene matches: 7. The CDR3 spans 16 residues. Germline values: CDR1 SEHNR, CDR2 FQNEAQ (reference sequence). The CDR3 is CASSPPSGRAPYEQYF. The DNA for the CDR3 is TGTGCCAGCAGCCCGCCTAGCGGGAGGGCCCCCTACGAGCAGTACTTC.

This chain links TRBV28 with TRBJ1-6, with D possibly being TRBD1 (5 bases). Germline V gene lookup returns CDR1 MDHEN and CDR2 SYDVKM. This CDR3 is built from 15 residues. Trimming cost V 4 bases and J 3 bases, with 10 bases left between them. The CDR3, as DNA: TGTGCCAGCAGTTCCACCACAGGCTATAATTCACCCCTCCACTTT. It encodes CASSSTTGYNSPLHF. Supplemented by reference TRBV28 and TRBJ1-6, the full variable domain reads DVKVTQSSRYLVKRTGEKVFLECVQDMDHENMFWYRQDPGLGLRLIYFSYDVKMKEKGDIPEGYSVSREKKERFSLILESASTNQTSMYLCASSSTTGYNSPLHFGNGTRLTVT.

The V gene is TRBV19, the J gene TRBJ2-1; TRBD1 matches 8 bases. Germline V gene data show CDR1 as LNHDA and CDR2 as SQIVND (reference sequence). The trim removed 8 bases at V and 12 bases at J, leaving 18 bases unmatched. The CDR3 extends over 15 amino acids. CDR3 region: CASSELWAGQASQFF. The CDR3 DNA is TGTGCCAGTTCCGAACTCTGGGCGGGACAGGCTTCGCAGTTCTTC.

V gene TRBV29-1 combines with J gene TRBJ2-7; D is possibly TRBD1 (6 bases). The CDR3 has 14 amino acids. The ends were cut back, 8 bases at V and 3 bases at J, with 20 bases in the middle. Germline CDR1 SQVTM, CDR2 ANQGSEA. The CDR3 sequence is CSSPTGPRVYEQYF. Here the CDR3 DNA reads TGCAGCTCCCCGACAGGACCCCGTGTCTACGAGCAGTACTTC.

The chain combines TRBV7-9 with TRBJ2-1; no definite D call. CDR3 length equals 15 residues. V was cut by 5 bases and J by 5 bases, with 16 bases left in between. The germline gives CDR1 SEHNR, CDR2 FQNEAQ (reference sequence). CDR3 sequence: CASSRPSMGHNEQFF. DNA of the CDR3: TGTGCCAGCAGCCGCCCTTCTATGGGCCACAATGAGCAGTTCTTC.

The chain couples TRBV27 to TRBJ1-4; D might be TRBD1 (6 bases). V lost 3 bases to trimming and J lost 5 bases, with 7 bases between them. CDR1 and CDR2 (germline): MNHEY, SMNVEV (reference sequence). This CDR3 is 13 amino acids long. Here the CDR3 reads CASSFQGNEKLFF. The CDR3 region has the DNA TGTGCCAGCAGTTTCCAGGGGAATGAAAAACTGTTTTTT.

The gene calls are TRBV11-3 and TRBJ2-1; possibly TRBD2 for D (5 bases). The CDR3 runs to 18 residues. Germline loops: CDR1 SGHNT, CDR2 YENEEA. Trimming shortened V by 7 bases and J by 1 base, and 23 bases separated the two germline ends. CDR3 coding DNA: TGTGCCAGCACACCGGACGGGCGGGCTCTGGCGTCCTACAATGAGCAGTTCTTC. This encodes CASTPDGRALASYNEQFF.

The V gene is TRBV7-9, the J gene TRBJ2-3, with D possibly TRBD2 on 5 matching bases. The V and J ends lost 2 bases and 1 base respectively, with 16 bases between them. Germline V gives CDR1 SEHNR, CDR2 FQNEAQ (reference sequence). The CDR3 has 17 amino acids. The CDR3 here is CASSLRGTLPGTDTQYF. As DNA, the CDR3 is TGTGCCAGCAGCTTACGGGGAACTCTGCCCGGCACAGATACGCAGTATTTT.

The chain links TRBV5-4 to TRBJ2-5, with 13 positions matching TRBD2. The J call is doubtful: the DNA matches TRBJ2-7 better. This CDR3 is 15 amino acids long. Germline assignment: CDR1 SGHNT and CDR2 YYREEE (reference sequence). CDR3: CASSIGLAGDYEQYF. The CDR3 DNA reads TGTGCCAGCAGCATAGGACTAGCGGGAGACTACGAGCAGTACTTC.

This chain links TRBV7-2 with TRBJ1-4; unclear D gene. In germline, CDR1 is SGHTA, CDR2 FQGNSA. This CDR3 spans 15 amino acids. V was cut by 5 bases and J by 0 bases, with 10 bases left in between. The CDR3 region has the DNA TGTGCCAGCAGCCCGAAGCCCGCAACTAATGAAAAACTGTTTTTT. Translation: CASSPKPATNEKLFF.

In this sample, this clone turned up once. The rearrangement links TRBV7-9 to TRBJ1-2; D is unclear. With 2 bases removed from V and 7 bases from J, the gap between germline ends came to 8 bases. The CDR3 sequence is 12 residues long. Germline lookup yields CDR1 SEHNR and CDR2 FQNEAQ (reference sequence). The CDR3 region has the DNA TGTGCCAGCAGCTTAAGAGGGTCTGGCTACACCTTC. This sequence encodes CASSLRGSGYTF.

This clone was recorded once. The chain combines TRBV6-4 with TRBJ2-1; 7 bases agree with TRBD1. The V gene's germline CDR1 is MRHNA and CDR2 SNTAGT. The CDR3 contains 13 residues. J gave up 3 bases and V 6 bases, and 2 bases lay outside the gene matches. CDR3 loop: CASRGTDYNEQFF. The CDR3 region has the DNA TGTGCCAGCAGGGGGACAGACTACAATGAGCAGTTCTTC.

This chain joins TRBV27 and TRBJ1-4; 7 bases map to TRBD1. This CDR3 comprises 16 residues. The ends lost 7 bases at V and 0 bases at J; junction bases unmatched: 8. Germline V gene lookup returns CDR1 MNHEY and CDR2 SMNVEV (reference sequence). CDR3 DNA: TGTGCCAGCACGTCTCAGGGGGAACCAACTAATGAAAAACTGTTTTTT. It is translated as CASTSQGEPTNEKLFF. Using reference TRBV27 and TRBJ1-4 for the parts outside the CDR3, the full variable domain is EAQVTQNPRYLITVTGKKLTVTCSQNMNHEYMSWYRQDPGLGLRQIYYSMNVEVTDKGDVPEGYKVSRKEKRNFPLILESPSPNQTSLYFCASTSQGEPTNEKLFFGSGTQLSVL.

J is TRBJ1-4 and V is TRBV27; no clear D gene. Germline CDR1 MNHEY, CDR2 SMNVEV (reference sequence). V was shortened by 2 bases and J by 3 bases, with 13 bases between the two germline ends. This CDR3 is 16 amino acids long. The CDR3 loop is CASSLTVAAANEKLFF. CDR3 sequence (DNA): TGTGCCAGCAGTTTAACCGTGGCGGCAGCTAATGAAAAACTGTTTTTT.

This chain connects TRBV5-6 to TRBJ1-2; TRBD1 is a possible D gene (6 bases). Germline V lookup: CDR1 SGHDT, CDR2 YYEEEE. CDR3 length: 15 amino acids. Deletions cut 6 bases from V and 5 bases from J, with 20 bases between. In nucleotides, the CDR3 is TGTGCCAGCATGCCCCTGGCAGGGGATACTTATGGCTACACCTTC. It encodes CASMPLAGDTYGYTF.

Comment on this clone: Other DNA variants within this sample encode the same CDR3. The V and J genes are TRBV20-1 and TRBJ2-1, with 8 bases that match TRBD2. Germline V lookup: CDR1 DFQATT, CDR2 SNEGSKA (reference sequence). With 6 bases clipped from V and 7 bases from J, the junction kept 2 bases outside the gene matches. The CDR3 spans 11 residues. CDR3 residues: CSAPGGNEQFF. The CDR3 DNA reads TGCAGTGCCCCGGGGGGGAATGAGCAGTTCTTC.

V gene TRBV11-2 combines with J gene TRBJ2-3, with 8 bases lining up with TRBD2. CDR1 and CDR2 (germline): SGHAT, FQNNGV. The CDR3 has 17 amino acids. With 3 bases clipped from V and 4 bases from J, the junction kept 12 bases outside the gene matches. This CDR3 is CASSFRISGGFADTQYF. The CDR3 DNA follows: TGTGCCAGCAGCTTTCGGATCTCGGGAGGGTTTGCAGATACGCAGTATTTT.

J is TRBJ2-4 and V is TRBV27; 11 nucleotides align to TRBD2. Germline CDR1 is MNHEY and CDR2 is SMNVEV (reference sequence). V lost 3 bases, J lost 4 bases, and 2 bases stayed unmatched. The CDR3 sequence is 15 residues long. For the CDR3, the DNA is TGTGCCAGCAGTTTTCTAGCGGGAGGAAAAAACATTCAGTACTTC. It translates to CASSFLAGGKNIQYF.

The V call is TRBV7-6, the J call TRBJ2-5, with TRBD2 matching 12 bases. This CDR3 is built from 16 residues. The junction had 5 bases not matched to a gene; V was cut back by 5 bases and J by 1 base. Germline CDR1 SGHVS, CDR2 FNYEAQ. The CDR3 coding sequence is TGTGCCAGCAGCACTTTGACTAGCGGGGGCCAAGAGACCCAGTACTTC. Translation: CASSTLTSGGQETQYF.

The chain is built from TRBV27 and TRBJ2-1; 16 bases line up with TRBD2. The ends lost 7 bases at V and 8 bases at J; junction bases unmatched: 5. Germline CDR1 MNHEY, CDR2 SMNVEV (reference sequence). The CDR3 covers 15 residues. CDR3 amino acids: CASTQGTSGRDEQFF. CDR3 DNA: TGTGCCAGCACCCAAGGGACTAGCGGGAGGGATGAGCAGTTCTTC.

This chain uses TRBV7-6 with TRBJ2-7, with TRBD2 matching 11 bases. This CDR3 is 18 amino acids long. CDR1 is SGHVS and CDR2 is FNYEAQ in the germline V gene. Losses at the gene ends were 1 base for V and 4 bases for J; bases not matched to a gene: 12. In nucleotides, the CDR3 is TGTGCCAGCAGCTTAGAAGGGCTAGCGGGAGGTCCCTCTTACGAGCAGTACTTC. Translated: CASSLEGLAGGPSYEQYF.

This chain joins TRBV5-8 and TRBJ2-3; D is uncertain. The CDR3 contains 12 residues. V lost 4 bases and J lost 5, with 8 bases in between. CDR1 is SGHTS and CDR2 is YDEGEE in the germline V gene. The CDR3 is CASSPRVDTQYF. CDR3 coding DNA: TGTGCCAGCAGCCCACGGGTAGATACGCAGTATTTT.

V gene TRBV7-2 combines with J gene TRBJ2-5, with D tentatively TRBD2 (5 bases). The CDR3 runs 16 residues. CDR1 and CDR2 from the germline V gene are SGHTA and FQGNSA. The germline V and J ends were trimmed by 0 bases and 7 bases, with 18 bases remaining between them. CDR3 in amino acids: CASSLAPETKLWTQYF. The CDR3 nucleotides are TGTGCCAGCAGCTTAGCGCCGGAGACTAAGTTGTGGACCCAGTACTTC. The full variable domain, in which reference TRBV7-2 and TRBJ2-5 provide the parts outside the CDR3, is GAGVSQSPSNKVTEKGKDVELRCDPISGHTALYWYRQSLGQGLEFLIYFQGNSAPDKSGLPSDRFSAERTGGSVSTLTIQRTQQEDSAVYLCASSLAPETKLWTQYFGPGTRLLVL.

The genes are TRBV15 and TRBJ1-2; TRBD1 aligns across 9 bases. The CDR3 runs to 18 residues. Germline V gives CDR1 LNHNV, CDR2 YYDKDF (reference sequence). The ends lost 8 bases at V and 4 bases at J; junction bases unmatched: 20. This CDR3 reads CATQGCNDQQGACYGYTF. The DNA for the CDR3 is TGTGCCACCCAAGGGTGCAACGACCAACAGGGGGCATGCTATGGCTACACCTTC.